The sequence of this TCR beta chain was determined in a study of tumor and adjacent non-tumor tissue in lung cancer (dated by TCRdb to the late 2010s). For the study in its entirety: Of the cohort, 12 patients had adenocarcinoma, 2 had squamous cell carcinoma and 1 had small cell lung cancer. A total of approximately 130,000,000 productive TCRbeta reads were generated by sequencing, corresponding to an average of roughly 4 million reads per sample. The 15 or so patients were aged about 31 to 80 years, included about ten men and 5 women, and had TNM stage I to III disease. Bulk TCRbeta repertoires were compared between lung tumor tissue and matched distant non-tumor lung tissue obtained from about 16 lung cancer patients. For each patient, one tumor sample and one normal lung sample were taken, giving approximately 33 paired specimens that underwent TCRbeta CDR3 sequencing.

Library prep was done by multiplex PCR. The sample was run on an Illumina HiSeq 2500. TCRbeta libraries were built by three rounds of nested PCR using primers (Table S4), following protocols modified from ARM-PCR. Before sequencing, PCR products in the 200-500 bp range were cut out of the gel and cleaned up using the QIAquick gel extraction kit. In the paper's pipeline: Reads were cleaned using Trimmomatic, were merged into complete CDR3 sequences using FLASH, and were assigned to V(D)J germline segments using MiTCR. Clonal diversity was computed as the inverse Simpson's index with VDJtools. A read counted as productive if the sequence was in-frame and lacked a premature stop codon. The raw public data were reprocessed by TCRdb itself: fastp quality trimming at Q25, MiXCR clonotype calling, in-frame beta chains only. Rows with one shared CDR3 protein collapse into an entry with the most common genes and DNA. The V and J calls shown here were made by TCRdb, not taken from the authors' results. The sample profile shows tens of thousands of distinct CDR3 sequences; 60% to 80% of them were found once. Approximately 12% of the sample comes from the top ten.

Bulk unsorted tissue served as the source for RNA extraction, and RNA quality was assessed using a NanoDrop ND-1000 and an Agilent 2100. All donors had newly diagnosed lung cancer, had not received prior chemotherapy, and were admitted for thoracic surgery in China between August and November 2014. Patients with previous radiotherapy or chemotherapy, or with another concurrent cancer, were excluded from the study. Surgical tissue pieces of 1-2 cm3 were preserved in RNAlater solution and were kept at -80 degrees C until use. General study outcomes and caveats: Neither the sequencing platform nor unique molecular identifiers are mentioned in the methods. With only approximately 16 patients in the cohort, the authors noted that larger samples and more detailed clinical data are needed. Peripheral blood was not sequenced, so blood TCRbeta repertoires were not examined in the lung cancer patients of the study. A significantly larger cumulative share of the repertoire was made up by the top 100 clones in normal lung than in tumor tissue. Significantly higher TCR diversity (inverse Simpson) was observed in tumor tissue than in normal lung tissue (431.37 vs 166.20, P = 0.0075, Mann-Whitney U test). TCR diversity was significantly higher in younger patients, and higher tumor TCR diversity was associated with shorter overall and disease-free survival.

Points on this clonotype: Which antigen it targets is not known. An end of the junction does not agree with germline; a read error may underlie this.

Sequences MNHEY (CDR1) and SVGAGI (CDR2) are obtained from the germline V gene. The CDR3 covers 14 residues, taking in both the cysteine and the phenylalanine. The read is trimmed to its CDR3 DNA, 42 bases read in frame from base 1. The sequenced material came from lung tumor tissue. The chain is encoded by TRBV6-5 joined to TRBJ1-5, and 8 bases in between align with TRBD1. This receptor was identified in a woman between 45 and 60 years old with non-small cell lung cancer. For the CDR3, the sequence is CASSIGQGYQPQHF. The nucleotide sequence is TGTGCTAGCAGTATCGGACAGGGATATCAGCCCCAGCATTTT.